This TCR beta chain is from a study of OX40 agonist ivuxolimab in advanced cancers. Whole-study context: Patients enrolled in dose escalation were diagnosed with hepatocellular carcinoma, melanoma, renal cell or head and neck cancer. People who had prior anti-PD-1, anti-PD-L1 or anti-CTLA-4 therapy could take part, and about 40% had some. Study results and caveats: At 0.1 to 3.0 mg/kg and by week 6, clonal expansion occurred in CD4+ and CD8+ blood T cells.

Sampled blood was obtained at baseline, cycle 4 day 1, and cycle 7 day 1. Notes on this clone: Antigen: not known.

TCRdb keeps only in-frame clones here, not all; method: immunoSEQ multiplex PCR. The data contain 90,000 to 100,000 clones, 89% of them singletons. Germline V CDR1 and CDR2: SQVTM, ANQGSEA. Trimming removed 6 bases from V and 4 bases from J, with 9 bases in between. This CDR3 is 12 amino acids long. This receptor was identified in an adult with an advanced solid tumor such as melanoma, head and neck, liver or kidney cancer. This specimen consisted of CD4+ or CD8+ T cells sorted from blood, obtained in a trial of the OX40 agonist ivuxolimab. V is TRBV29-1 and J is TRBJ2-2, with a possible D match to TRBD1 (6 bases). The CDR3 here is CSVLRGTGELFF. In nucleotides, the CDR3 is TGCAGCGTCCTCAGGGGCACCGGGGAGCTGTTTTTT.